What follows are 3 T cell receptor beta chains derived from one specimen sequenced in a study of blood T cell repertoires in COVID-19. Produced via immunoSEQ multiplex PCR; TCRdb's table is partial and in-frame only. The sample records 250,000 to 350,000 clones, approximately 84% being singletons. The sequenced sample was peripheral blood. The source is a person between 65 and 80 years old with COVID-19, enrolled during active disease.

V and J are TRBV2 and TRBJ1-1; D perhaps matches TRBD1 (6 bases). Trimming took 6 bases from V and 3 from J, leaving 26 bases between them. This CDR3 spans 18 amino acids. Germline CDR1 and CDR2: SNHLY and FYNNEI. CDR3 coding DNA: TGTGCCAGCAGACAGCTACAGGGCGACCGACCATATGACACTGAAGCTTTCTTT. It specifies CASRQLQGDRPYDTEAFF.

The rearrangement links TRBV11-3 to TRBJ2-3; 13 bases match TRBD2. V shed 5 bases and J 4 bases; nucleotides not matched to a gene: 12. Germline assignment: CDR1 SGHNT and CDR2 YENEEA. The CDR3 has 18 residues. CDR3 coding DNA: TGTGCCAGCAGCCGCGGACTAGCGGGGGTGGGAGTTTCAGATACGCAGTATTTT. Amino acids: CASSRGLAGVGVSDTQYF.

The chain combines TRBV12-3 or TRBV12-4 with TRBJ2-2; D possibly corresponds to TRBD1 (6 bases). Trimming shortened V by 8 bases and J by 7 bases, and 8 bases separated the two germline ends. The CDR3 loop spans 11 amino acids. The CDR3 bases are TGTGCCAGCGGCAGGGGCGGGGAGCTGTTTTTT. Encoded protein: CASGRGGELFF.